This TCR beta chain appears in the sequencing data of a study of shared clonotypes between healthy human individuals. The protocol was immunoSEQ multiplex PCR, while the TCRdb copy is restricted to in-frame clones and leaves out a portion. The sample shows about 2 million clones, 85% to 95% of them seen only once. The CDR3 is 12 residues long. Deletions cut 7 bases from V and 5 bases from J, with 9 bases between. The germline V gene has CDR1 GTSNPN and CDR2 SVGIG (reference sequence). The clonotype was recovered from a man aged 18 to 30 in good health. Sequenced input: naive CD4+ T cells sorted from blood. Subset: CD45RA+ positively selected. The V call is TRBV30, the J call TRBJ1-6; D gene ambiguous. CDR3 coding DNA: TGTGCCTACGCAGATAATAATTCACCCCTCCACTTT. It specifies CAYADNNSPLHF.